This TCR beta chain was sequenced for a study of shared clonotypes between healthy human individuals. Profiled with immunoSEQ multiplex PCR; TCRdb holds only in-frame clones, not every one. The data contain 2 million to 2.5 million clones, around 90% of them singletons. The J segment lost 4 bases and the V segment lost 3 bases, leaving 6 bases of the junction unmatched. Germline CDR1 SGHAT, CDR2 FQNNGV. The CDR3 sequence is 16 residues long. The sequence came from a young man in good health. Some clones in this sample may be carry-over from other donors' samples. The material sequenced was naive CD4+ T cells from PBMCs. Indicated subset: CD45RA+ positively selected. The V call is TRBV11-2, the J call TRBJ2-1; 10 bases match TRBD2. CDR3 amino acids: CASSFTGTSAYNEQFF. The DNA of the CDR3 is TGTGCCAGCAGCTTCACCGGGACTAGCGCTTACAATGAGCAGTTCTTC. Filled out from reference TRBV11-2 and TRBJ2-1, the complete variable domain reads EAGVAQSPRYKIIEKRQSVAFWCNPISGHATLYWYQQILGQGPKLLIQFQNNGVVDDSQLPKDRFSAERLKGVDSTLKIQPAKLEDSAVYLCASSFTGTSAYNEQFFGPGTRLTVL.